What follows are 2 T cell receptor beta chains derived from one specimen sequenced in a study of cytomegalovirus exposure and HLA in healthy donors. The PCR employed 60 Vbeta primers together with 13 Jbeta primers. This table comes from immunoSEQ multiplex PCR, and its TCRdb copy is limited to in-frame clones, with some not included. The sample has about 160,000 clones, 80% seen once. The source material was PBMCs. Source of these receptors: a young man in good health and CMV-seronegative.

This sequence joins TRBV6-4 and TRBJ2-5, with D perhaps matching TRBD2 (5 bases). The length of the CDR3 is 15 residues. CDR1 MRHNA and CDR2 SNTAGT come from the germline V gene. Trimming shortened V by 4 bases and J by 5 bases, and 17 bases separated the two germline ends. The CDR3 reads CASSVDSTPWETQYF. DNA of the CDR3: TGTGCCAGCAGTGTGGACTCTACCCCTTGGGAGACCCAGTACTTC.

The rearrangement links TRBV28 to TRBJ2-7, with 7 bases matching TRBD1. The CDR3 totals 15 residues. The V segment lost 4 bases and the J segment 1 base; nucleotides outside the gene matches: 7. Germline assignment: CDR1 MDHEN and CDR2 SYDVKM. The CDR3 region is CASSSRDRRSYEQYF. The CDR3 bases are TGTGCCAGCAGTTCCCGGGACAGACGATCCTACGAGCAGTACTTC.